Sequencing of this TCR beta chain was carried out in a study of T-cell memory formation after mild COVID-19. The wider study: TCR clusters were mostly confined to one donor each. Study-wide points: Some clones that responded were present in memory (sampled pre-infection), which suggests cross-reactive memory joined. Proof of SARS-CoV-2 specificity was absent for the second-wave clones that crested on day 37.

5'RACE primed at constant segments yielded TCR alpha and TCR beta cDNA libraries bearing sample barcodes and UMIs. One entry per CDR3 protein results from TCRdb running MiXCR on the 5' RACE reads. The sample has about 610,000 distinct CDR3 sequences, roughly 17% seen once. Of note for this clonotype: Its antigen is still unknown.

Sequenced input: PBMCs or a T cell subset sorted from them (not recorded which). The receptor comes from an adult woman who had mild COVID-19 (a few samples of this study predate the infection). Cell type and time point are not known.

The CDR3 here is CSARDAGQGTEAFF. CDR3 DNA: TGCAGTGCTAGAGATGCGGGACAGGGCACTGAAGCTTTCTTT. The chain couples TRBV20-1 to TRBJ1-1; TRBD1 aligns across 9 bases. Germline CDR1 is DFQATT and CDR2 is SNEGSKA (reference sequence). The CDR3 loop spans 14 amino acids. The ends lost 0 bases at V and 4 bases at J; junction bases unmatched: 3.